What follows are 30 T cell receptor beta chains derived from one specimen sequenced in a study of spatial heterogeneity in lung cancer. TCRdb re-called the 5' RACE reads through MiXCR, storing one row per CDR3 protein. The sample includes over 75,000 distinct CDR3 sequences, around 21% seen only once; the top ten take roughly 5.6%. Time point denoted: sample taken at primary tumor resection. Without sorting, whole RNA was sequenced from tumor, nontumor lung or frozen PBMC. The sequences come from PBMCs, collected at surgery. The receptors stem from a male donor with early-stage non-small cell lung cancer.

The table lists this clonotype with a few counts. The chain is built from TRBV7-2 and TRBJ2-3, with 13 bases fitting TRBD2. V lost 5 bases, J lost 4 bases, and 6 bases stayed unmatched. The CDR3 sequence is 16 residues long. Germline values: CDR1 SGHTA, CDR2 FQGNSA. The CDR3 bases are TGTGCCAGCAGCACCGGACTAGCGGGGGCCTCAGATACGCAGTATTTT. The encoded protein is CASSTGLAGASDTQYF.

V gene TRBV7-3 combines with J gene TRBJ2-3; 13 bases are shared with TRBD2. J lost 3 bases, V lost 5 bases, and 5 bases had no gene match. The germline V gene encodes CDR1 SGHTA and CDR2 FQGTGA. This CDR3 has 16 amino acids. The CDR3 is CASSLLAGGLTDTQYF. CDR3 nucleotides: TGTGCCAGCAGCCTACTAGCGGGAGGGCTAACAGATACGCAGTATTTT.

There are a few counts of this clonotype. CDR3 sequence (DNA): TGTGCCAGCACCACCGGGGGGGCATTCACAGATACGCAGTATTTT. It codes for CASTTGGAFTDTQYF. The J gene is TRBJ2-3, the V gene TRBV7-2; 8 nucleotides line up with TRBD2. Germline loops: CDR1 SGHTA, CDR2 FQGNSA. This CDR3 contains 15 residues. The junction had 8 bases not matched to a gene; V was cut back by 7 bases and J by 2 bases.

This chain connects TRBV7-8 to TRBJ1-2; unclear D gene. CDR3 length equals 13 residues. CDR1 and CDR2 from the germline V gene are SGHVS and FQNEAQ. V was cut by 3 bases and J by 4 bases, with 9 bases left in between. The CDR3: CASSFQHAYGYTF. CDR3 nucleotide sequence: TGTGCCAGCAGCTTCCAGCATGCCTATGGCTACACCTTC.

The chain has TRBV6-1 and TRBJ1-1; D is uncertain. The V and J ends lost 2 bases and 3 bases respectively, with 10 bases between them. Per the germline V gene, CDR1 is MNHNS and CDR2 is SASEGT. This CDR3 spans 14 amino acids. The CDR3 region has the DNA TGTGCCAGCAGTGAACCGGGGAGGGACACTGAAGCTTTCTTT. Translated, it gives CASSEPGRDTEAFF.

Here the CDR3 DNA reads TGTGCCAGCAAAACGACAGGAGCTAACTATGGCTACACCTTC. Translated: CASKTTGANYGYTF. The rearrangement joins TRBV6-6 to TRBJ1-2; D perhaps matches TRBD1 (6 bases). The V end lost 7 bases, the J end lost 0 bases, and 12 bases lay between the germline ends. The CDR3 spans 14 residues. Germline lookup yields CDR1 MNHNY and CDR2 SVGAGI (reference sequence).

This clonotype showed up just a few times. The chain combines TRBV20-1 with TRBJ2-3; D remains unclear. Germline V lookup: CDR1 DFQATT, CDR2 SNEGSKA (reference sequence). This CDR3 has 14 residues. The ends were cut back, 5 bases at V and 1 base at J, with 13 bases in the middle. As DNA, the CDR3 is TGCAGTGCTCCCTTCGGCGGAGGCACAGATACGCAGTATTTT. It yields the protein CSAPFGGGTDTQYF.

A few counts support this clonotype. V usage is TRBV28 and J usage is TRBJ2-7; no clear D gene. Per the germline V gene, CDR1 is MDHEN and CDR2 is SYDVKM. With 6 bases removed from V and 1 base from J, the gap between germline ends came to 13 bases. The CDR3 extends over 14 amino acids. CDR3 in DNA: TGTGCCAGCAGCTCCCCTCCGCAATCCTACGAGCAGTACTTC. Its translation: CASSSPPQSYEQYF.

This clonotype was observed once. CDR3 sequence reads: CASSVTPGLDIGELFF. CDR3 DNA: TGTGCCAGCAGCGTAACCCCGGGACTAGACATCGGGGAGCTGTTTTTT. The V gene is TRBV9, the J gene TRBJ2-2; 8 bases map to TRBD2. J lost 7 bases, V lost 1 base, and 9 bases had no gene match. Germline V gene lookup returns CDR1 SGDLS and CDR2 YYNGEE. There are 16 residues in the CDR3.

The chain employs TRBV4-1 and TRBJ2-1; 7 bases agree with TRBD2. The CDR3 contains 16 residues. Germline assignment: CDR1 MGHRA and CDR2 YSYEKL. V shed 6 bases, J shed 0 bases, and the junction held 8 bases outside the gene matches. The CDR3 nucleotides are TGCGCCAGCAGTTACGGAGCGGGGAGCTCCTACAATGAGCAGTTCTTC. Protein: CASSYGAGSSYNEQFF.

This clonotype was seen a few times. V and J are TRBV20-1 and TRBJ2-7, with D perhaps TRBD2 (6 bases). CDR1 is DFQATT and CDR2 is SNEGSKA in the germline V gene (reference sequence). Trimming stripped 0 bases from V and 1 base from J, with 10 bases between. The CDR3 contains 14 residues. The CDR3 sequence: CSARDPGESYEQYF. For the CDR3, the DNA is TGCAGTGCTAGAGATCCGGGAGAGTCCTACGAGCAGTACTTC.

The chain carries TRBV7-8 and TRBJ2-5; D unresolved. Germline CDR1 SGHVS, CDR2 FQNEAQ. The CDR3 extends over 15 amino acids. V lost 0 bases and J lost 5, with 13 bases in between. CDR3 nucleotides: TGTGCCAGCAGCTTAGCCCAGATCAGATGGGAGACCCAGTACTTC. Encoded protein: CASSLAQIRWETQYF.

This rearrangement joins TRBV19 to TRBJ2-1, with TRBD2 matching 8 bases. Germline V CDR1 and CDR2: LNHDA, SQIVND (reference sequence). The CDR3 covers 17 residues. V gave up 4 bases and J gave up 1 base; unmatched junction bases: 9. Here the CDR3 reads CASSTTSGVDSYNEQFF. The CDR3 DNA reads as TGTGCCAGTAGTACCACTAGCGGAGTAGATTCCTACAATGAGCAGTTCTTC.

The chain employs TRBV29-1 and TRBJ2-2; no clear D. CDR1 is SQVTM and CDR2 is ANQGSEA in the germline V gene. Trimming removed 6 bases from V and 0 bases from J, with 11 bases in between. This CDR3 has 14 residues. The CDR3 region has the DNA TGCAGCGTACTCCTAGGCTCGAACACCGGGGAGCTGTTTTTT. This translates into CSVLLGSNTGELFF.

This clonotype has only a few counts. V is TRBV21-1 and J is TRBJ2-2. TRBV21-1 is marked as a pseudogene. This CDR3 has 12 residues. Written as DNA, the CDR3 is TGTGCCAGCAGCAATTCAGCCGGGGAGCTGTTTTTT. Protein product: CASSNSAGELFF.

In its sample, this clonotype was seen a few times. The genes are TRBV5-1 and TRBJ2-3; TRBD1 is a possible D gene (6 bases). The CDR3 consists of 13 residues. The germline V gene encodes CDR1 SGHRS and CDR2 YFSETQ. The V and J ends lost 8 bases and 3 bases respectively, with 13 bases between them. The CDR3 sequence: CASAQGGTDTQYF. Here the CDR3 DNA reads TGCGCCAGTGCCCAAGGGGGTACAGATACGCAGTATTTT. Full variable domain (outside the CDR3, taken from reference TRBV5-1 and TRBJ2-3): KAGVTQTPRYLIKTRGQQVTLSCSPISGHRSVSWYQQTPGQGLQFLFEYFSETQRNKGNFPGRFSGRQFSNSRSEMNVSTLELGDSALYLCASAQGGTDTQYFGPGTRLTVL.

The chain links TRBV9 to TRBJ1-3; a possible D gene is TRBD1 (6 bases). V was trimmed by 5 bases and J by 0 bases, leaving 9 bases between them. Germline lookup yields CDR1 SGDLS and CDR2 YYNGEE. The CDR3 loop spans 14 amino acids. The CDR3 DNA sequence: TGTGCCAGCAGAGGGGACAACTCTGGAAACACCATATATTTT. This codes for CASRGDNSGNTIYF.

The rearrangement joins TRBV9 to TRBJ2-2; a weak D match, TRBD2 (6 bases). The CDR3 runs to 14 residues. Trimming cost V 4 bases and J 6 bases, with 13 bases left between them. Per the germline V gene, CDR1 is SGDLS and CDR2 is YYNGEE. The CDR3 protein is CASSSQPGAGELFF. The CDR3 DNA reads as TGTGCCAGCAGCTCTCAACCGGGAGCCGGGGAGCTGTTTTTT.

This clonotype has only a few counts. The CDR3 here is CASRPLTVNTEAFF. CDR3 nucleotide sequence: TGTGCCAGCAGACCTCTGACAGTGAACACTGAAGCTTTCTTT. The chain couples TRBV2 to TRBJ1-1; tentative D call: TRBD1 (5 bases). With 6 bases removed from V and 0 bases from J, the gap between germline ends came to 11 bases. CDR3 length: 14 amino acids. Germline V lookup: CDR1 SNHLY, CDR2 FYNNEI. Full variable domain (rest looked up from reference TRBV2 and TRBJ1-1): EPEVTQTPSHQVTQMGQEVILRCVPISNHLYFYWYRQILGQKVEFLVSFYNNEISEKSEIFDDQFSVERPDGSNFTLKIRSTKLEDSAMYFCASRPLTVNTEAFFGQGTRLTVV.

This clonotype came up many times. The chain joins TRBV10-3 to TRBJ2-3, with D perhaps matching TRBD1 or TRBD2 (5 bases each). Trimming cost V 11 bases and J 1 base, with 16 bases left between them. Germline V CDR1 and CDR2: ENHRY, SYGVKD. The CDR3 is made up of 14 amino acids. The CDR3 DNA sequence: TGTGCCGTCCGAGGGGCTTTTGGCACAGATACGCAGTATTTT. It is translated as CAVRGAFGTDTQYF.

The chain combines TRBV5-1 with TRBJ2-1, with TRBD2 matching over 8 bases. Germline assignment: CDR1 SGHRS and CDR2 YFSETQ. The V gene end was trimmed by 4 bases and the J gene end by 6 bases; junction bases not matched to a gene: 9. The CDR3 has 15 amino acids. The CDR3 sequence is CASSPRTSTGNEQFF. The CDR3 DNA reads TGCGCCAGCAGCCCGAGGACTAGCACAGGCAATGAGCAGTTCTTC.

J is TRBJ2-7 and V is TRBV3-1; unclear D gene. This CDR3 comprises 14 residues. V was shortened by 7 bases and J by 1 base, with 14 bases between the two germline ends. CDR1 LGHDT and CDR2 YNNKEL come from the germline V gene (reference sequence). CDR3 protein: CASTLSWGSYEQYF. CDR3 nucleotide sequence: TGTGCCAGCACGCTGTCATGGGGTTCCTACGAGCAGTACTTC.

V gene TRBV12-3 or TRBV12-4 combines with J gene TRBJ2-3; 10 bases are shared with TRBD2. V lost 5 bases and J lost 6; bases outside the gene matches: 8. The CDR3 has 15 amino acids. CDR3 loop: CASSPGTSAGDTQYF. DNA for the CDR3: TGTGCCAGCAGTCCCGGGACTAGCGCTGGGGATACGCAGTATTTT.

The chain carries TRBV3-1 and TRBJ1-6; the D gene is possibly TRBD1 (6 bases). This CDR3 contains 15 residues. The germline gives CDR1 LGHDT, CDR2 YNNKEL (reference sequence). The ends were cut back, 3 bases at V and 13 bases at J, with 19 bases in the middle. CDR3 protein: CASSHGGPIDSPLHF. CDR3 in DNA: TGTGCCAGCAGCCACGGGGGGCCGATAGACTCTCCCCTCCACTTT. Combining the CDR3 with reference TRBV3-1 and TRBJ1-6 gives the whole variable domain DTAVSQTPKYLVTQMGNDKSIKCEQNLGHDTMYWYKQDSKKFLKIMFSYNNKELIINETVPNRFSPKSPDKAHLNLHINSLELGDSAVYFCASSHGGPIDSPLHFGNGTRLTVT.

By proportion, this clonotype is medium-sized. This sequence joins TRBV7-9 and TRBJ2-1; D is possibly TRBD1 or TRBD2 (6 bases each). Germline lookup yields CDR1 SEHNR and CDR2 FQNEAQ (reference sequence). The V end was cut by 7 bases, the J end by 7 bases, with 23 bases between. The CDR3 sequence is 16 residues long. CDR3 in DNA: TGTGCCAGCAACAAGTGGGGGGCGCCCTCCGAGAATGAGCAGTTCTTC. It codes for CASNKWGAPSENEQFF.

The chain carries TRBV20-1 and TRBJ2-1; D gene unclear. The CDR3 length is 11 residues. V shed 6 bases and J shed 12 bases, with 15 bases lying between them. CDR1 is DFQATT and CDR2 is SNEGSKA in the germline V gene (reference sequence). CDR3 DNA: TGCAGTGCGGCCACCAGTGTTGGGCAGTTCTTC. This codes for CSAATSVGQFF.

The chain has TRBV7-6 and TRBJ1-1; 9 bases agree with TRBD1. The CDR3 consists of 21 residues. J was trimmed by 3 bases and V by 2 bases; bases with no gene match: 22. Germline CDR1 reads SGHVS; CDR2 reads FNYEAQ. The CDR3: CASSLRSTQGADKRRDTEAFF. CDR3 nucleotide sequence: TGTGCCAGCAGCTTACGCTCTACACAGGGGGCGGATAAAAGACGGGACACTGAAGCTTTCTTT.

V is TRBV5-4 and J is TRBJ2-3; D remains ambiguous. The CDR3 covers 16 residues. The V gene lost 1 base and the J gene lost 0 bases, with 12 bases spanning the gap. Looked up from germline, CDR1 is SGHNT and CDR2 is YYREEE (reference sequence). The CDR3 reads CASSLTLDPSTDTQYF. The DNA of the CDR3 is TGTGCCAGCAGCTTGACGCTAGACCCTAGCACAGATACGCAGTATTTT. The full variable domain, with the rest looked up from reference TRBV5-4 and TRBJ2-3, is ETGVTQSPTHLIKTRGQQVTLRCSSQSGHNTVSWYQQALGQGPQFIFQYYREEENGRGNFPPRFSGLQFPNYSSELNVNALELDDSALYLCASSLTLDPSTDTQYFGPGTRLTVL.

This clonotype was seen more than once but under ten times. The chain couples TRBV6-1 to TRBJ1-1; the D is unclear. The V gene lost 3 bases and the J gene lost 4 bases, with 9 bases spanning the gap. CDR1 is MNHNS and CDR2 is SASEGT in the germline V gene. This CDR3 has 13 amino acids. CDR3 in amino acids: CASSEVPITEAFF. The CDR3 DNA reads TGTGCCAGCAGTGAGGTACCGATCACTGAAGCTTTCTTT.

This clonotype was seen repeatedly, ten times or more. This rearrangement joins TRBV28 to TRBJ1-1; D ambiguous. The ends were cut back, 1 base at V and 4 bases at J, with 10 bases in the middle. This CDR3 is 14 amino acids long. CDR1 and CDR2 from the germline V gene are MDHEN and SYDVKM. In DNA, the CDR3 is TGTGCCAGCAGTTTATCCCTCTCGGTCACTGAAGCTTTCTTT. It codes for CASSLSLSVTEAFF.